The TCR beta chain under discussion was sequenced for a study of regulatory T cells in long-lasting Graves disease. Study-level background: Persistence in Graves' disease required over 5 years of antithyroid drugs plus positive TSH receptor antibodies. Notes on the study in general: Patients whose Graves' disease persisted exhibited lower TCR diversity than those newly diagnosed. Whereas new patients shared roughly 910 public clonotypes, persistent patients shared more, at about 2,700.

As to this clonotype: The antigen remains unidentified.

The time point here: persistent/refractory GD, antithyroid drugs over 5 years with positive TRAb. The TCR library used RNA extracted from PBMCs. According to the study, TCR beta libraries were built with iRepertoire HTBI primers and CDR3-region Arm-PCR. TCRdb analysed the multiplex PCR reads with MiXCR anew, one entry per CDR3 protein. Of a few hundred thousand distinct CDR3 sequences listed, less than 25% are singletons. The specimen comprised peripheral blood mononuclear cells (PBMCs), sampled when the disease was refractory, from a patient treated with antithyroid drugs. The sequence derives from a female donor with Graves disease.

The CDR3 loop is CASSPVGGGYEQYF. For the CDR3, the DNA is TGTGCCAGCAGCCCAGTAGGGGGAGGCTACGAGCAGTACTTC. The rearrangement joins TRBV5-4 to TRBJ2-7; D tentatively fits TRBD1 or TRBD2 (6 bases each). The CDR3 loop spans 14 amino acids. V lost 4 bases and J lost 3, with 14 bases in between. Per the germline V gene, CDR1 is SGHNT and CDR2 is YYREEE (reference sequence).